The following is a T cell receptor (beta chain) sequence with its context. These data come from a study of cytomegalovirus exposure and HLA in healthy donors. Amplification used 60 Vbeta primers and 13 Jbeta primers. Assay: immunoSEQ multiplex PCR; the TCRdb copy retains only in-frame clones and omits some. The repertoire holds approximately 150,000 clones, with roughly four fifths as singletons. The TCR was taken from a female donor in good health and CMV-seronegative. Material for sequencing was PBMCs.

CDR3 in amino acids: CASSQEEPGTGTDTQYF. The CDR3 nucleotides read TGCGCCAGCAGCCAAGAAGAACCAGGGACTGGCACAGATACGCAGTATTTT. This chain connects TRBV4-3 to TRBJ2-3, with D perhaps matching TRBD2 (6 bases). The CDR3 covers 17 residues. Germline lookup yields CDR1 LGHNA and CDR2 YSLEER. Trimming removed 0 bases at V and 1 base at J, with 14 bases between.